These 19 T cell receptor beta chains share one sample of origin, sequenced in a study of cytomegalovirus exposure and HLA in healthy donors. Amplification used 60 Vbeta primers and 13 Jbeta primers. This table comes from immunoSEQ multiplex PCR, and its TCRdb copy is limited to in-frame clones, with some not included. The sample includes some 80,000 clones, under 80% of them seen just once. The sequencing sample was made of PBMCs. The receptor set was obtained from a human donor in good health.

The chain joins TRBV11-2 to TRBJ2-7; 10 bases align to TRBD1. Losses at the gene ends were 5 bases for V and 3 bases for J; bases not matched to a gene: 4. Germline V CDR1 and CDR2: SGHAT, FQNNGV. This CDR3 has 14 residues. CDR3 nucleotide sequence: TGTGCCAGCAGCATCGACAGGGGGCACTACGAGCAGTACTTC. Translated, it gives CASSIDRGHYEQYF.

The chain uses TRBV6-5 and TRBJ2-1; 7 nucleotides line up with TRBD2. V dropped 0 bases and J dropped 10; count of bases not matched to a gene: 3. The CDR3 is made up of 13 amino acids. The germline V gene has CDR1 MNHEY and CDR2 SVGAGI. The CDR3 protein is CASSYSAGKEQFF. Here the CDR3 DNA reads TGTGCCAGCAGTTACTCAGCGGGGAAAGAGCAGTTCTTC.

The chain employs TRBV19 and TRBJ1-1, with 8 bases lining up with TRBD1. V was clipped by 5 bases and J by 1 base; unmatched bases: 12. This CDR3 region has 17 residues. Germline V gene lookup returns CDR1 LNHDA and CDR2 SQIVND (reference sequence). The CDR3 coding sequence is TGTGCCAGTAGTTCTTCCGGGACAGGTTATCCGAACACTGAAGCTTTCTTT. This translates into CASSSSGTGYPNTEAFF.

The chain has TRBV5-6 and TRBJ1-2; maybe TRBD1 (6 bases). CDR1 is SGHDT and CDR2 is YYEEEE in the germline V gene. The CDR3 has 14 residues. Deletions cut 1 base from V and 4 bases from J, with 11 bases between. CDR3 region: CASSLRGGSYGYTF. As DNA, the CDR3 is TGTGCCAGCAGCTTGAGGGGGGGCTCCTATGGCTACACCTTC.

The chain couples TRBV2 to TRBJ2-5; D is possibly TRBD2 (5 bases). Trimming shortened V by 2 bases and J by 4 bases, and 14 bases separated the two germline ends. The CDR3 has 15 residues. The V gene's germline CDR1 is SNHLY and CDR2 FYNNEI. In nucleotides, the CDR3 is TGTGCCAGCAGTGAAACGGGGTCGCGAGGAGAGACCCAGTACTTC. This sequence encodes CASSETGSRGETQYF.

The chain links TRBV4-3 to TRBJ1-2; the match to TRBD1 covers 9 bases. The J segment lost 7 bases and the V segment lost 3 bases, leaving 9 bases of the junction unmatched. The CDR3 sequence is 15 residues long. Germline V lookup: CDR1 LGHNA, CDR2 YSLEER. The CDR3 nucleotides read TGCGCCAGCAGCCAGAATACAGGGGGCGTTCCTGGCTACACCTTC. Protein product: CASSQNTGGVPGYTF.

The table lists this clone with a count of one. This rearrangement joins TRBV5-1 to TRBJ1-5; 7 nucleotides align to TRBD1. The CDR3 runs to 14 residues. Trimming cost V 2 bases and J 11 bases; bases outside gene matches: 10. Germline V gives CDR1 SGHRS, CDR2 YFSETQ. This chain's CDR3 is CASSLDGVTGTQHF. The DNA of the CDR3 is TGCGCCAGCAGCTTAGACGGTGTGACAGGGACCCAGCATTTT.

The table lists this clone with a few counts. Given a far larger clone just one base away, this is likely a sequencing read error. The same CDR3 also results from other DNA sequences found in this sample. This chain connects TRBV29-1 to TRBJ2-5; 9 bases are shared with TRBD1. CDR1 is SQVTM, CDR2 ANQGSEA, per germline. The CDR3 is 13 residues long. The CDR3 sequence is CSARQGVLETQYF. The CDR3 region has the DNA TGCAGCGCTCGACAGGGGGTTTTAGAGACGCAGTACTTC.

This clone was counted a single time. The chain couples TRBV5-4 to TRBJ2-7; 7 bases map to TRBD1. V lost 1 base and J lost 4; bases outside the gene matches: 8. The CDR3 totals 15 residues. CDR1 SGHNT and CDR2 YYREEE come from the germline V gene (reference sequence). The CDR3 is CASSLQGVLRYEQYF. CDR3 nucleotides: TGTGCCAGCAGCTTGCAGGGGGTACTCAGATACGAGCAGTACTTC.

This chain connects TRBV4-1 to TRBJ2-3; D not resolved. This CDR3 region has 14 residues. Looked up from germline, CDR1 is MGHRA and CDR2 is YSYEKL. V lost 0 bases and J 3 bases, leaving 7 bases between the germline ends. The CDR3 loop reads CASSQDIRTDTQYF. The CDR3 DNA reads as TGCGCCAGCAGCCAAGATATCCGGACAGATACGCAGTATTTT.

The chain uses TRBV29-1 and TRBJ1-5; D remains ambiguous. CDR1 SQVTM and CDR2 ANQGSEA come from the germline V gene. The CDR3 has 13 amino acids. The CDR3, as DNA: TGCCCGCGGGAGCCAGATAGCAATCAGCCCCAGCATTTT. This encodes CPREPDSNQPQHF. The whole variable domain, remainder taken from reference TRBV29-1 and TRBJ1-5, is SAVISQKPSRDICQRGTSLTIQCQVDSQVTMMFWYRQQPGQSLTLIATANQGSEATYESGFVIDKFPISRPNLTFSTLTVSNMSPEDSSIYLCPREPDSNQPQHFGDGTRLSIL.

The rearrangement links TRBV5-6 to TRBJ1-3; no reliable D call. CDR3 length: 14 residues. Per germline, CDR1 SGHDT and CDR2 YYEEEE. Deletions cut 0 bases from V and 0 bases from J, with 4 bases between. CDR3 region: CASSLAFSGNTIYF. In nucleotides, the CDR3 is TGTGCCAGCAGCTTGGCTTTCTCTGGAAACACCATATATTTT.

The chain uses TRBV9 and TRBJ2-7; TRBD1 might be the D (6 bases). The CDR3 spans 15 residues. CDR1 is SGDLS, CDR2 YYNGEE, per germline. V shed 2 bases and J shed 0 bases, with 12 bases lying between them. CDR3 coding DNA: TGTGCCAGCAGCGTTGAGACAGGACACTCCTACGAGCAGTACTTC. Its protein is CASSVETGHSYEQYF.

A remark on this clone: This sample includes further DNA sequences coding for the same CDR3. The chain employs TRBV18 and TRBJ2-7; D is unclear. The germline V and J ends were trimmed by 3 bases and 0 bases, with 6 bases remaining between them. This CDR3 has 13 amino acids. Germline lookup yields CDR1 KGHSH and CDR2 LQKENI. In nucleotides, the CDR3 is TGTGCCAGCTCACCTCCAGGCTCCTACGAGCAGTACTTC. It yields the protein CASSPPGSYEQYF.

The count of this clone is one. This chain links TRBV6-1 with TRBJ1-2; TRBD1 matches at 10 bases. Germline trimming cut 2 bases from V and 3 bases from J; bases unmatched to any gene: 3. The CDR3 length is 15 residues. Germline V gene sequence: CDR1 MNHNS, CDR2 SASEGT. Here the CDR3 DNA reads TGTGCCAGCAGTGAAACCGGGACAGGGGACTATGGCTACACCTTC. It specifies CASSETGTGDYGYTF.

The rearrangement links TRBV25-1 to TRBJ1-2; 9 positions match TRBD1. The CDR3 covers 12 residues. With 8 bases clipped from V and 5 bases from J, the junction kept 3 bases outside the gene matches. CDR1 and CDR2 from the germline V gene are MGHDK and SYGVNS. The CDR3 sequence is CASVGQGYGYTF. The CDR3 DNA is TGTGCCAGCGTTGGACAGGGGTATGGCTACACCTTC.

The J gene is TRBJ2-1, the V gene TRBV9; D gene unclear. The CDR3 has 17 amino acids. CDR1 SGDLS and CDR2 YYNGEE come from the germline V gene. V was shortened by 0 bases and J by 0 bases, with 13 bases between the two germline ends. CDR3 in DNA: TGTGCCAGCAGCGTAGGGCTCCGTAAAAGCTCCTACAATGAGCAGTTCTTC. It translates to CASSVGLRKSSYNEQFF.

The sample holds one count of this clone. The chain combines TRBV5-6 with TRBJ2-2, with TRBD2 matching 9 bases. Germline V gene sequence: CDR1 SGHDT, CDR2 YYEEEE. V lost 2 bases and J lost 2; bases outside the gene matches: 4. The CDR3 covers 16 residues. The CDR3 DNA sequence: TGTGCCAGCAGCTTCCGGACTAGCGCTAACACCGGGGAGCTGTTTTTT. This encodes CASSFRTSANTGELFF.

The J gene is TRBJ1-5, the V gene TRBV29-1; 8 bases are a match to TRBD1. From germline, CDR1 is SQVTM and CDR2 ANQGSEA. Germline trimming cut 7 bases from V and 2 bases from J; bases unmatched to any gene: 4. The CDR3 runs to 13 residues. CDR3 bases: TGCAGCGCCTCAGGGGGCGGCAATCAGCCCCAGCATTTT. This gives the protein CSASGGGNQPQHF. The full variable domain, completed using reference TRBV29-1 and TRBJ1-5, is SAVISQKPSRDICQRGTSLTIQCQVDSQVTMMFWYRQQPGQSLTLIATANQGSEATYESGFVIDKFPISRPNLTFSTLTVSNMSPEDSSIYLCSASGGGNQPQHFGDGTRLSIL.